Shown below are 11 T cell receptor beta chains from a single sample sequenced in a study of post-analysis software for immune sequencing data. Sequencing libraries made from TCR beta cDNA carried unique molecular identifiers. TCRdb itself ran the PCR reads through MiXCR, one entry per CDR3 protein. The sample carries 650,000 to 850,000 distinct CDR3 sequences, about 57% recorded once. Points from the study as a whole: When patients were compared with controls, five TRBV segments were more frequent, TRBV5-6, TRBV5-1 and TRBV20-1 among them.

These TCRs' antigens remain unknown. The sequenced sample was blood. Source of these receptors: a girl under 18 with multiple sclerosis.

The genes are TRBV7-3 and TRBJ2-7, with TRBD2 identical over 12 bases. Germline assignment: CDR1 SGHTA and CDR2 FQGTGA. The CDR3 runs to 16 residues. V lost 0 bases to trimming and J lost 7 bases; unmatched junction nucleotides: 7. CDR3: CASSLTRTSGMDEQYF. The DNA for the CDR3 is TGTGCCAGCAGCTTAACACGGACTAGCGGGATGGATGAGCAGTACTTC.

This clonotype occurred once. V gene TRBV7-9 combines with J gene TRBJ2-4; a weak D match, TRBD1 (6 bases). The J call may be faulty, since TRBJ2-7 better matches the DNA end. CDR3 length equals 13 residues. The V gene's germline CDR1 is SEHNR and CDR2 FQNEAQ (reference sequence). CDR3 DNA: TGTGCCAGCAGCCAGGGGTTCCTCTACGAGCAGTACTTC. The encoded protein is CASSQGFLYEQYF.

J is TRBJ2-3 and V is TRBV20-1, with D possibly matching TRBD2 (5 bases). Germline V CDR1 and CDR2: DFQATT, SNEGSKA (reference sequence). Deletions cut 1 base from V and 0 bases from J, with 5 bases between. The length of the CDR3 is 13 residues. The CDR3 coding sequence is TGCAGTGCTAGAGTAGCGAGCACAGATACGCAGTATTTT. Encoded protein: CSARVASTDTQYF.

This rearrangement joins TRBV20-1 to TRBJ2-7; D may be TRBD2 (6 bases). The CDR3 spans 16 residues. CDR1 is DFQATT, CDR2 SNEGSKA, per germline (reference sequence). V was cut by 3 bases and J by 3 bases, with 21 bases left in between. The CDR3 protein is CSARATVGSLIYEQYF. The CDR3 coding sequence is TGCAGTGCTAGGGCGACGGTCGGGAGTTTGATCTACGAGCAGTACTTC.

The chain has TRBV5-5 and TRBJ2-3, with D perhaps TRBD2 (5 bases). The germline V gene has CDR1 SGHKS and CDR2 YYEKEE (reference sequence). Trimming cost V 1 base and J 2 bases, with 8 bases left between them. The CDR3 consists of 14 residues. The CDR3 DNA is TGTGCCAGCAGCTTGTCGGGGAACACAGATACGCAGTATTTT. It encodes CASSLSGNTDTQYF. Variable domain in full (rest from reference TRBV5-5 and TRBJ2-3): DAGVTQSPTHLIKTRGQQVTLRCSPISGHKSVSWYQQVLGQGPQFIFQYYEKEERGRGNFPDRFSARQFPNYSSELNVNALLLGDSALYLCASSLSGNTDTQYFGPGTRLTVL.

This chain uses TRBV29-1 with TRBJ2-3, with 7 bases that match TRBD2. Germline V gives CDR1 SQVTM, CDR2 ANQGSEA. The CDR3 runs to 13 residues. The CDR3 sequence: CSLGGEYTDTQYF. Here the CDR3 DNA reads TGCAGTCTTGGGGGGGAGTACACAGATACGCAGTATTTT.

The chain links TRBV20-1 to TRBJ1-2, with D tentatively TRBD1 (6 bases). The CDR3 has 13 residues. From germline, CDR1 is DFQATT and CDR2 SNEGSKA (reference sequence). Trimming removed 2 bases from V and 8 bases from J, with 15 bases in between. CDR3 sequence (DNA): TGCAGTGCTAGAATCTTGAGGGGGGGAGGCTACACCTTC. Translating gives CSARILRGGGYTF.

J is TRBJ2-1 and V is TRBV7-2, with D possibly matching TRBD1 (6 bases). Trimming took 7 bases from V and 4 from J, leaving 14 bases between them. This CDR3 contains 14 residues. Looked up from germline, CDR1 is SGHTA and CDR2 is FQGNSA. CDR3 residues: CASKVPGQYNEQFF. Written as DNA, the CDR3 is TGTGCCAGCAAAGTCCCGGGACAATACAATGAGCAGTTCTTC. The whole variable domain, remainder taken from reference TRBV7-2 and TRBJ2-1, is GAGVSQSPSNKVTEKGKDVELRCDPISGHTALYWYRQSLGQGLEFLIYFQGNSAPDKSGLPSDRFSAERTGGSVSTLTIQRTQQEDSAVYLCASKVPGQYNEQFFGPGTRLTVL.

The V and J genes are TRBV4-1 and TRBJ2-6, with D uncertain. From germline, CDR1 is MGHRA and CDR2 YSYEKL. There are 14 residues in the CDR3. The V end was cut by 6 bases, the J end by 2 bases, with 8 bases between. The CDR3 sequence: CASSPRAGANVLTF. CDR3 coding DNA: TGCGCCAGCAGTCCAAGGGCTGGGGCCAACGTCCTGACTTTC.

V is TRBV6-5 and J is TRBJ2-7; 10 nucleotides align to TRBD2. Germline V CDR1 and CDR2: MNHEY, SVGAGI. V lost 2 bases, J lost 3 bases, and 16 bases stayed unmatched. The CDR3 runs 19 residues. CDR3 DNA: TGTGCCAGCAGTTACAGGCCGAGCGCTCTAGCGGGAGCTTACTACGAGCAGTACTTC. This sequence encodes CASSYRPSALAGAYYEQYF.

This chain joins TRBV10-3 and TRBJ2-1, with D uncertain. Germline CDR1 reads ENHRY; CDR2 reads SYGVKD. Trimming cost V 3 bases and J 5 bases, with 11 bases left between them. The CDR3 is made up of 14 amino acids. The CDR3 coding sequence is TGTGCCATCAGTGAAAGCGTTACGGACAATGAGCAGTTCTTC. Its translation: CAISESVTDNEQFF.